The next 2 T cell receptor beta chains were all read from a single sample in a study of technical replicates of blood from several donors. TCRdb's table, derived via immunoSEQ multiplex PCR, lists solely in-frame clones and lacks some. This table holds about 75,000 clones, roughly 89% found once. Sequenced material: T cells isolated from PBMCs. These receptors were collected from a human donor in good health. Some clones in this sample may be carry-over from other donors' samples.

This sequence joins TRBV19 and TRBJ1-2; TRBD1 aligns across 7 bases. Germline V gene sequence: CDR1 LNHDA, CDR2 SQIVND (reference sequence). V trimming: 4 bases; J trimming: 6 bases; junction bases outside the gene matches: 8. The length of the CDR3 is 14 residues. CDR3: CASSSWTGINGYTF. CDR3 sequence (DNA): TGTGCCAGTAGTAGCTGGACAGGTATAAATGGCTACACCTTC.

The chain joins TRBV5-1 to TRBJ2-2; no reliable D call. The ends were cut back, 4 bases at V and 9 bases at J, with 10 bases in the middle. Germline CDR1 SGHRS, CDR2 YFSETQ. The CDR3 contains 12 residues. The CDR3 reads CASSRPGWELFF. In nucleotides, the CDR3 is TGCGCCAGCAGCCGACCGGGTTGGGAGCTGTTTTTT.